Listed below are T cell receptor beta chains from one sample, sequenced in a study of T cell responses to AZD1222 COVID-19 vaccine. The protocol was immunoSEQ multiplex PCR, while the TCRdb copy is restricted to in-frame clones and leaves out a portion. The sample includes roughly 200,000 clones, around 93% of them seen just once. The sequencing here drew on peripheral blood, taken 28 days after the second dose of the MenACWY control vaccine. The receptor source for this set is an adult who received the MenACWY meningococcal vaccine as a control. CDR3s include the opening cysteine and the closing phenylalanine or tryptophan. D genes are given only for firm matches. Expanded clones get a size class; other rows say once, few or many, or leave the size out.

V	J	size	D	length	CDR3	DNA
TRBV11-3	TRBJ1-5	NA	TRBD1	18	CASSLRPGTANYNQPQHF	TGTGCCAGCAGCCTCAGGCCCGGGACAGCTAACTACAATCAGCCCCAGCATTTT
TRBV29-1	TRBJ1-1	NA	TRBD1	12	CSVNRGRSEAFF	TGCAGCGTAAACAGGGGGCGGTCTGAAGCTTTCTTT
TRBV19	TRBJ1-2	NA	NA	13	CASSAPGNYGYTF	TGTGCCAGTAGTGCTCCGGGTAACTATGGCTACACCTTC
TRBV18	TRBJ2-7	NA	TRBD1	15	CASSLTPGTGGEQYF	TGTGCCAGCTCACTGACCCCCGGGACAGGCGGCGAGCAGTACTTC
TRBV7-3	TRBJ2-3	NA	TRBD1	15	CASSRGQGAKDTQYF	TGTGCCAGCAGTAGAGGACAGGGGGCAAAAGATACGCAGTATTTT
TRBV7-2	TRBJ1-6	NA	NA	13	CASSFLMDSPLHF	TGTGCCAGCAGCTTTCTCATGGATTCACCCCTCCACTTT
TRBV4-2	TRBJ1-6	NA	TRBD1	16	CASRQFDRVSGSPLHF	TGTGCCAGCAGGCAATTCGACAGGGTTAGCGGTTCACCCCTCCACTTT
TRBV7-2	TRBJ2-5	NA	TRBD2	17	CASSQTSGGAGQETQYF	TGTGCCAGCAGTCAGACTAGCGGGGGGGCCGGCCAAGAGACCCAGTACTTC
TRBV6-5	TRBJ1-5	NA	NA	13	CASSRQSDQPQHF	TGTGCCAGCAGTAGGCAGTCGGATCAGCCCCAGCATTTT
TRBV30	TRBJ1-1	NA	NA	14	CAWSRGLQNTEAFF	TGTGCCTGGAGCCGGGGACTCCAGAACACTGAAGCTTTCTTT
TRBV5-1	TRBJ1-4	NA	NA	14	CASSPGRTNEKLFF	TGCGCCAGCAGCCCGGGACGGACTAATGAAAAACTGTTTTTT
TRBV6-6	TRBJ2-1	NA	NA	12	CASSNWYNEQFF	TGTGCCAGCAGTAACTGGTACAATGAGCAGTTCTTC
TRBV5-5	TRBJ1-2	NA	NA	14	CASSSSTQGDGYTF	TGTGCCAGCAGCTCATCGACACAGGGAGATGGCTACACCTTC
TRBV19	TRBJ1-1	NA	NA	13	CASRPNRVLWAFF	TGTGCCAGTAGACCGAACAGGGTCCTATGGGCTTTCTTT
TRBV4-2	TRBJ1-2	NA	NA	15	CASSQDEEAIYGYTF	TGTGCCAGCAGCCAAGACGAAGAGGCCATCTATGGCTACACCTTC
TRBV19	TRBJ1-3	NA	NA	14	CASSIGGAGNTIYF	TGTGCCAGTAGTATCGGGGGAGCTGGAAACACCATATATTTT
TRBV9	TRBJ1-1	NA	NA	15	CASSPPGTLNTEAFF	TGTGCCAGCAGCCCCCCCGGGACTTTGAACACTGAAGCTTTCTTT
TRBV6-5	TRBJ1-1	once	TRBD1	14	CASSRRTGDTEAFF	TGTGCCAGCAGCCGACGGACAGGGGACACTGAAGCTTTCTTT
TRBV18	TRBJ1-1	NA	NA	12	CASSHGQSEAFF	TGTGCCAGCTCACATGGACAGAGTGAAGCTTTCTTT
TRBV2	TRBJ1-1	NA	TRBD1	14	CASSRQGSVTEAFF	TGTGCCAGCAGTCGACAGGGGTCGGTAACTGAAGCTTTCTTT
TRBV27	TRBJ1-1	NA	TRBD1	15	CASSTVRGPGAEAFF	TGTGCCAGCAGTACTGTCAGGGGGCCCGGCGCTGAAGCTTTCTTT
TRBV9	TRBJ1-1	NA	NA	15	CASSASGDGNTEAFF	TGTGCCAGCAGCGCCAGTGGGGACGGGAACACTGAAGCTTTCTTT
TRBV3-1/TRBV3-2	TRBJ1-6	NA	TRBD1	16	CASSPDRGWSGSPLHF	TGTGCCAGCAGCCCCGACAGGGGGTGGTCTGGTTCACCCCTCCACTTT
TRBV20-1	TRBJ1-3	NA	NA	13	CSASSGAGNTIYF	TGCAGTGCTAGTAGTGGGGCTGGAAACACCATATATTTT
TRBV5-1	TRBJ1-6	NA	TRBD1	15	CASSLSGQGNSPLHF	TGCGCCAGCAGCTTGTCGGGACAGGGCAACTCACCCCTCCACTTT
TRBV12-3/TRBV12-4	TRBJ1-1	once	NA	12	CASSLDTGEAFF	TGTGCCAGCAGCCTGGACACGGGGGAGGCTTTCTTT
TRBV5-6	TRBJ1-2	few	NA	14	CASSFENSNYGYTF	TGTGCCAGCAGCTTCGAGAACTCTAACTATGGCTACACCTTC
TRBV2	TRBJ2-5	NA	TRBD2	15	CASIGTSGLQETQYF	TGTGCCAGCATTGGAACTAGCGGCTTACAAGAGACCCAGTACTTC
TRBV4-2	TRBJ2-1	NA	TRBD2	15	CASSRGSGGDNEQFF	TGTGCCAGCAGCCGCGGTAGCGGGGGGGACAATGAGCAGTTCTTC
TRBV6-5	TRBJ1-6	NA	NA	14	CASSPPEDNSPLHF	TGTGCCAGCAGTCCCCCGGAAGATAATTCACCCCTCCACTTT
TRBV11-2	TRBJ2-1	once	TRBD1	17	CASSSPPTGTTYNEQFF	TGTGCCAGCAGCTCGCCCCCGACAGGGACAACCTACAATGAGCAGTTCTTC
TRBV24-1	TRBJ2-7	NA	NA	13	CATSERAVGEQYF	TGTGCCACCAGTGAAAGGGCAGTAGGCGAGCAGTACTTC
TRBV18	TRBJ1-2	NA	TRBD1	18	CASSGNRGTGDVNYGYTF	TGTGCCAGCTCGGGAAACAGGGGAACCGGGGATGTTAACTATGGCTACACCTTC
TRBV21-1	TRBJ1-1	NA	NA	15	CASSKGRLGNTEAFF	TGTGCCAGCAGCAAGGGCCGGTTGGGGAACACTGAAGCTTTCTTT
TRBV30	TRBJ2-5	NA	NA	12	CAWKGGQETQYF	TGTGCCTGGAAAGGGGGCCAAGAGACCCAGTACTTC
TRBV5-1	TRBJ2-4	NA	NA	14	CASSFGGVSDIQYF	TGCGCCAGCAGCTTCGGTGGGGTCTCGGACATTCAGTACTTC
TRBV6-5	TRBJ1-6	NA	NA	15	CASSRTLQEGSPLHF	TGTGCCAGCAGCCGCACCCTACAGGAAGGATCACCCCTCCACTTT
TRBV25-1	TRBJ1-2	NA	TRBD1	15	CASSEGQGPVDGYTF	TGTGCCAGCAGTGAAGGACAGGGACCTGTTGATGGCTACACCTTC
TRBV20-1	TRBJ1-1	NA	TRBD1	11	CSATGQREAFF	TGCAGTGCTACGGGACAGAGAGAAGCTTTCTTT
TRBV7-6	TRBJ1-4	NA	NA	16	CASSLGGGTTNEKLFF	TGTGCCAGCAGCTTAGGGGGCGGTACAACTAATGAAAAACTGTTTTTT
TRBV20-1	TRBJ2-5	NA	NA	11	CSASPQETQYF	TGCAGTGCTAGTCCCCAAGAGACCCAGTACTTC
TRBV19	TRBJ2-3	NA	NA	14	CAPGEMSSTDTQYF	TGTGCCCCGGGGGAAATGTCTAGCACAGATACGCAGTATTTT
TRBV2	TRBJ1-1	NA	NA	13	CASSVAMNTEAFF	TGTGCCAGCAGTGTCGCTATGAACACTGAAGCTTTCTTT
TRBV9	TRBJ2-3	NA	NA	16	CASSADYDGSQDTQYF	TGTGCCAGCAGCGCGGACTACGACGGTTCGCAGGATACGCAGTATTTT
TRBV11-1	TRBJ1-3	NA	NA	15	CASSILRGAANTIYF	TGTGCCAGCAGCATTCTCAGGGGCGCGGCGAACACCATATATTTT
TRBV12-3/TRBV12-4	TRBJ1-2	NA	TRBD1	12	CASNPQGAGYTF	TGTGCCAGCAACCCACAGGGGGCAGGCTACACCTTC
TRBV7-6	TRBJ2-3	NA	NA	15	CASSFLSSRADTQYF	TGTGCCAGCAGCTTTCTTTCAAGCCGGGCAGATACGCAGTATTTT
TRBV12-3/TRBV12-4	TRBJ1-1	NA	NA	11	CASSSSNERAF	TGTGCCAGCAGTTCCAGCAATGAACGTGCCTTT
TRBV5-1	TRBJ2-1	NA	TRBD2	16	CASSFSGSGGDNEQFF	TGCGCCAGCAGCTTCAGCGGAAGCGGGGGGGACAATGAGCAGTTCTTC
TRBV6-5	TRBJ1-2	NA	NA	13	CASSYSRGYGYTF	TGTGCCAGCAGTTACTCCCGGGGCTATGGCTACACCTTC
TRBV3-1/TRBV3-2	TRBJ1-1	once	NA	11	CASSPGTEAFF	TGTGCCAGCAGCCCCGGGACTGAAGCTTTCTTT
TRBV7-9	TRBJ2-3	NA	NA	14	CASSTGSLVDTQYF	TGTGCCAGCAGCACTGGGTCTCTGGTAGATACGCAGTATTTT
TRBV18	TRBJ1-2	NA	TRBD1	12	CASSLRQGAGTF	TGTGCCAGCTCACTACGACAGGGGGCGGGCACCTTC
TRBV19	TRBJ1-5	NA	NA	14	CASSIHSGSQPQHF	TGTGCCAGTAGTATCCACAGCGGCTCTCAGCCCCAGCATTTT
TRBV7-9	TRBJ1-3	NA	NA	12	CASSRSGNTIYF	TGTGCCAGCAGCAGGTCTGGAAACACCATATATTTT